A few counts support the clone carrying this T cell receptor beta chain. This sample was included in a study of shared clonotypes between healthy human individuals. Looking at the study overall: In total, the donors were a couple of women and a few men aged 18 to 49.

Assay execution took place at the deep level. Profiled with immunoSEQ multiplex PCR; TCRdb holds only in-frame clones, not every one. The sample lists hundreds of thousands of clones; approximately 79% were seen once. Only Caucasian adults living in Nashville, Tennessee made up the donor group. This receptor was identified in a woman younger than 45 in good health. Input material: memory CD4+ T cells sorted from blood. Regarding subset: CD45RA-negative fraction.

The CDR3 reads CSVEAFGTRALEGGYTF. The CDR3 DNA follows: TGCAGCGTTGAGGCGTTTGGGACAAGGGCCCTCGAAGGGGGCTACACCTTC. The rearrangement uses TRBV29-1 and TRBJ1-2; maybe TRBD1 (6 bases). Germline CDR1 and CDR2: SQVTM and ANQGSEA. V was clipped by 3 bases and J by 8 bases, with 28 bases between them. The CDR3 totals 17 residues.